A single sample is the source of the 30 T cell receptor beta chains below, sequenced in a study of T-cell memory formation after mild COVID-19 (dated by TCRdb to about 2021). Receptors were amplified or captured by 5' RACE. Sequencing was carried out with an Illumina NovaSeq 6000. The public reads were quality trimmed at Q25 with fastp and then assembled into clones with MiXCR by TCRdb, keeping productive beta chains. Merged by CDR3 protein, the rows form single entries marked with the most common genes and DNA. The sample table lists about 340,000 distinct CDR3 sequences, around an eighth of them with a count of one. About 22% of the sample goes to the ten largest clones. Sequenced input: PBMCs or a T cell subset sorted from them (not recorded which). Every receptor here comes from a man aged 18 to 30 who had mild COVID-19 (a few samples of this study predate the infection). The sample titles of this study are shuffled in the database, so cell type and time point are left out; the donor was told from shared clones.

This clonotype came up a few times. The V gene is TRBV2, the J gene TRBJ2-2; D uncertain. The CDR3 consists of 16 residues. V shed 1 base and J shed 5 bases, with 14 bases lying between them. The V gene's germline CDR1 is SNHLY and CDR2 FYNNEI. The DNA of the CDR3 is TGTGCCAGCAGTGAAGATTTTTCGTGGGGAACCGGGGAGCTGTTTTTT. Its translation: CASSEDFSWGTGELFF.

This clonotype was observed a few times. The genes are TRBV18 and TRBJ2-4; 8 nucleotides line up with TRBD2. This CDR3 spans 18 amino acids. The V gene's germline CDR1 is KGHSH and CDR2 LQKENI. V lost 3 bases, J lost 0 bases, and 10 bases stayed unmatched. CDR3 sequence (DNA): TGTGCCAGCTCACCTGGCGGGGGGACACTCCTAGCCAAAAACATTCAGTACTTC. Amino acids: CASSPGGGTLLAKNIQYF.

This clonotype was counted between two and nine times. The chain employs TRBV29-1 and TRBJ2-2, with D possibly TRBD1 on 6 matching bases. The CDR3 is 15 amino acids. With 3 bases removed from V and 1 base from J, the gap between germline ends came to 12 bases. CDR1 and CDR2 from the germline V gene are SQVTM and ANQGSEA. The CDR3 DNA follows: TGCAGCGTTGAGTTTGGCAGGGGGAACACCGGGGAGCTGTTTTTT. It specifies CSVEFGRGNTGELFF.

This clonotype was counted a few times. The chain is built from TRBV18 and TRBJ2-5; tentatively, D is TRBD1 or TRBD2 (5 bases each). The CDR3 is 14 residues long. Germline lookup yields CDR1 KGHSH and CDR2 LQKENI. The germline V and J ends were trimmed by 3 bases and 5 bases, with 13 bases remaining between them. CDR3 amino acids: CASSPGPSGETQYF. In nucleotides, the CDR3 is TGTGCCAGCTCACCGGGACCCTCGGGGGAGACCCAGTACTTC.

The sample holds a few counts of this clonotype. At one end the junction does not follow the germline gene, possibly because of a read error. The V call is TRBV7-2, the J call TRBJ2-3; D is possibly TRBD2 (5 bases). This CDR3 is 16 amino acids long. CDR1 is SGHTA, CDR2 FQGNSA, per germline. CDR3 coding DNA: TGTGCCATCAGCTTAAGACGAGGGATAGGCACAGATACGCAGTATTTT. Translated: CAISLRRGIGTDTQYF.

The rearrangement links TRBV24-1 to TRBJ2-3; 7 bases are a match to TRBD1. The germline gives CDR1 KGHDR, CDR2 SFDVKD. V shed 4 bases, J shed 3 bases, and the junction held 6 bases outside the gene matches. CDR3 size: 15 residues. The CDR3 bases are TGTGCCACCAGTGAGACAGGGTGGGAAACAGATACGCAGTATTTT. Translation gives CATSETGWETDTQYF.

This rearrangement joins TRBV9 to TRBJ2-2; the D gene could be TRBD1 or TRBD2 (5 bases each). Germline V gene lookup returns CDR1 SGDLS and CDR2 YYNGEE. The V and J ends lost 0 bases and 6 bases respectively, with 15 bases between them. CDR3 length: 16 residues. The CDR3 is CASSVGDPEWAGELFF. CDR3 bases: TGTGCCAGCAGCGTAGGGGACCCAGAATGGGCCGGGGAGCTGTTTTTT.

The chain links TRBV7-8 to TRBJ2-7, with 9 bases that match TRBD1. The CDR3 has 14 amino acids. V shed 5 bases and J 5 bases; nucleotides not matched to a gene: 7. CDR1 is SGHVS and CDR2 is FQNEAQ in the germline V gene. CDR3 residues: CASSIGDRDHEQYV. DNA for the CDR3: TGTGCCAGCAGCATAGGGGACAGGGACCACGAGCAGTACGTC.

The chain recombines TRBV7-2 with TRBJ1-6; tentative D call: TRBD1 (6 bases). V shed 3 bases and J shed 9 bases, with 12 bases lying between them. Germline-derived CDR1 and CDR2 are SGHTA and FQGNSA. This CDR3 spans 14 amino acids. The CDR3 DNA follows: TGTGCCAGCAGCTTTAACAGGGTATCTTCACCCCTCCACTTT. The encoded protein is CASSFNRVSSPLHF.

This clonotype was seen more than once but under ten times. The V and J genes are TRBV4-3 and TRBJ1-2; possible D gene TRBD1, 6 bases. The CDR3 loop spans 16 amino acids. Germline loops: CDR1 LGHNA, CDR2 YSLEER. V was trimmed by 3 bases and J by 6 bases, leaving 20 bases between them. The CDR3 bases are TGCGCCAGCAGCCACCTGAACTCAGGGGTTGGAAATGGCTACACCTTC. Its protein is CASSHLNSGVGNGYTF.

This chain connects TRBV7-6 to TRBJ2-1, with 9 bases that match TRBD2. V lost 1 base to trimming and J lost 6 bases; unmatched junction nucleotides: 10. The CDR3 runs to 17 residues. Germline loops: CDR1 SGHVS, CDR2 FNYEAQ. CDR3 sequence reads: CASSLGYGGGDGNEQFF. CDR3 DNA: TGTGCCAGCAGCTTAGGGTATGGCGGGGGGGATGGCAATGAGCAGTTCTTC.

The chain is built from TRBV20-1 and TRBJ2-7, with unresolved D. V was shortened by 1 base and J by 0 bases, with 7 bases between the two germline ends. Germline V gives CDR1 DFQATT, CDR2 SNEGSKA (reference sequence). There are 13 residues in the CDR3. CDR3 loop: CSARGGTSYEQYF. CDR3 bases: TGCAGTGCTAGAGGCGGTACCTCCTACGAGCAGTACTTC.

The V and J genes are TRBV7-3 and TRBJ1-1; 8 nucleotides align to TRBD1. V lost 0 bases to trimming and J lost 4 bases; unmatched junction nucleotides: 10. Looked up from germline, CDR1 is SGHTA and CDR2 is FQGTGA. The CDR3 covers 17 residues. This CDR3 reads CASSLTSGQGGSTEAFF. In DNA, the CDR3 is TGTGCCAGCAGCTTAACGTCTGGACAGGGAGGATCCACTGAAGCTTTCTTT.

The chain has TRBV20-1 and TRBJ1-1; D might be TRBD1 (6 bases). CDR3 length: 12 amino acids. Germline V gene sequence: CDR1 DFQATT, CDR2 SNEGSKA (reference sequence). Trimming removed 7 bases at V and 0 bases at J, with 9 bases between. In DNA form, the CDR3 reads TGCAGTGTAAGGGGGGTGAACACTGAAGCTTTCTTT. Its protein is CSVRGVNTEAFF.

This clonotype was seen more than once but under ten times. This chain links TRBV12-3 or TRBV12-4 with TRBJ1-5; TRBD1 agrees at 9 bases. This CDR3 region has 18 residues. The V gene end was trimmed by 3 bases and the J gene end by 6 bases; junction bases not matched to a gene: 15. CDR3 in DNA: TGTGCCAGCAGTTTTAAGTTGTGGGGACAGGGTAGTGCTCAGCCCCAGCATTTT. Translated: CASSFKLWGQGSAQPQHF.

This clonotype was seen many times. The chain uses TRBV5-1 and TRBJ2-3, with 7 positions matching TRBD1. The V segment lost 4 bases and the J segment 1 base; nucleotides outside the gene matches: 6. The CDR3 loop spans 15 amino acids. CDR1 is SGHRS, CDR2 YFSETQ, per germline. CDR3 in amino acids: CASSPTGQGTDTQYF. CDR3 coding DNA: TGCGCCAGCAGCCCCACCGGACAGGGCACAGATACGCAGTATTTT.

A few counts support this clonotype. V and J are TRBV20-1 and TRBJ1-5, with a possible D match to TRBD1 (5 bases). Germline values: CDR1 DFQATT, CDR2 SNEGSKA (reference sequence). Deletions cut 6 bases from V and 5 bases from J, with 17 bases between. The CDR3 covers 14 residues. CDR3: CSAKKGPDYQPQHF. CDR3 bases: TGCAGTGCCAAGAAGGGACCGGACTATCAGCCCCAGCATTTT.

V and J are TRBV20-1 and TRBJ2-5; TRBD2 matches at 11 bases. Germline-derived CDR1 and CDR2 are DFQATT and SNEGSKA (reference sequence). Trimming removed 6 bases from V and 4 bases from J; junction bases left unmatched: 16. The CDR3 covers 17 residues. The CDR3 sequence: CSASLAGGGAPGETQYF. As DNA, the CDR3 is TGCAGTGCGTCCCTAGCGGGGGGCGGGGCCCCGGGAGAGACCCAGTACTTC.

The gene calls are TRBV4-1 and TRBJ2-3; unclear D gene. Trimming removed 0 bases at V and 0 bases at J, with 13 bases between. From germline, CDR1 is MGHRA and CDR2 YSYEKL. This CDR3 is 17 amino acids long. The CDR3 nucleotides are TGCGCCAGCAGCCAAGATGAGGTCGGACGGAGCACAGATACGCAGTATTTT. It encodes CASSQDEVGRSTDTQYF.

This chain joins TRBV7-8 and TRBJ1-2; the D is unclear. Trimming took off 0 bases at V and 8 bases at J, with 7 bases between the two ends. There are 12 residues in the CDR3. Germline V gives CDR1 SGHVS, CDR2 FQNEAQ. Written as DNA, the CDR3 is TGTGCCAGCAGCTTAGCAGGGTTGGGCTACACCTTC. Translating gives CASSLAGLGYTF.

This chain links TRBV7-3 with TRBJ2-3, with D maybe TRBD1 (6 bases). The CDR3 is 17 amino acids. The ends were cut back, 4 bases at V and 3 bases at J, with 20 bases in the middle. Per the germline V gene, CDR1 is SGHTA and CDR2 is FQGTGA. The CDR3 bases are TGTGCCAGCAGCTCCACCCGGGAAGGGGGTGGTACAGATACGCAGTATTTT. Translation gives CASSSTREGGGTDTQYF.

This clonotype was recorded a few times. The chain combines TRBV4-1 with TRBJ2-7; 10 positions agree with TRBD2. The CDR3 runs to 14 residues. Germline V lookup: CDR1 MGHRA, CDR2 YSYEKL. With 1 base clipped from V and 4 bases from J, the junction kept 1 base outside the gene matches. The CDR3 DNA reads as TGCGCCAGCAGCCAAGTAGCGGGGGGTTACGAGCAGTACTTC. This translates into CASSQVAGGYEQYF.

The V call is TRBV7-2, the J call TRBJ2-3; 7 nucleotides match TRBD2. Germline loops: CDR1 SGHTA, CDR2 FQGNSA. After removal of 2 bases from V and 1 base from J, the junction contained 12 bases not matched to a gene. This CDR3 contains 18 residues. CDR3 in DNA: TGTGCCAGCAGCTTATGGGGCCCATTGGCGGGGGGCACAGATACGCAGTATTTT. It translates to CASSLWGPLAGGTDTQYF.

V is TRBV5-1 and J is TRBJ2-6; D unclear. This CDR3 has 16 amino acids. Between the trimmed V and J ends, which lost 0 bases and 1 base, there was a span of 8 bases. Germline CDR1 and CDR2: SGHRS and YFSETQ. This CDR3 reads CASSLDFKSGANVLTF. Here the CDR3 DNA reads TGCGCCAGCAGCTTGGACTTCAAGTCTGGGGCCAACGTCCTGACTTTC.

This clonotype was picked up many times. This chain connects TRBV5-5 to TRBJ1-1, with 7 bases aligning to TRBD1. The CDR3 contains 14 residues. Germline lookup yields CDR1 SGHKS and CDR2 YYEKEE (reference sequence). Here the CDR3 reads CAKQGSLGRTEAFF. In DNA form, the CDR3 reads TGTGCTAAACAGGGGTCGCTTGGGAGGACTGAAGCTTTCTTT.

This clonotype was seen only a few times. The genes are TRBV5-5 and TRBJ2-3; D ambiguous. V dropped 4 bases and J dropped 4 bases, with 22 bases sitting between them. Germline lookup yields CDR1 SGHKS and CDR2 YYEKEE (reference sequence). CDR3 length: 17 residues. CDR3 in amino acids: CASSPRSPLVWADTQYF. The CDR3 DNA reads TGTGCCAGCAGCCCGCGATCACCGCTAGTGTGGGCAGATACGCAGTATTTT. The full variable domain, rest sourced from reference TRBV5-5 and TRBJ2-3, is DAGVTQSPTHLIKTRGQQVTLRCSPISGHKSVSWYQQVLGQGPQFIFQYYEKEERGRGNFPDRFSARQFPNYSSELNVNALLLGDSALYLCASSPRSPLVWADTQYFGPGTRLTVL.

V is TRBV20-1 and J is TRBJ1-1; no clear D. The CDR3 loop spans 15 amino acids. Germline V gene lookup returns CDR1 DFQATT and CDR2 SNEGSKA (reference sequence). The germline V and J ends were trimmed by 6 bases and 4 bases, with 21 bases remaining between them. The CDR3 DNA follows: TGCAGTGCCCAACGCTCGGGGTCCGGGAGCACTGAAGCTTTCTTT. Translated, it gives CSAQRSGSGSTEAFF.

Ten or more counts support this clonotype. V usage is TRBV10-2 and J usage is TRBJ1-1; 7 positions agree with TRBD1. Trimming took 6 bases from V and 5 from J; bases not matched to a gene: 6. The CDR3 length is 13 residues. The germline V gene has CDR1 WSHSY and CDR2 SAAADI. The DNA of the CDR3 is TGCGCCAGCAGCCTAGACAGGGAAACTGAAGCTTTCTTT. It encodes CASSLDRETEAFF.

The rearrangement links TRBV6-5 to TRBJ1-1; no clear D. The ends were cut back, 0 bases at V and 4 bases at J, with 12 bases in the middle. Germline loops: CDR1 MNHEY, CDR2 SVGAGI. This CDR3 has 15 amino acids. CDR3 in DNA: TGTGCCAGCAGTTACTCGAGTAATTTGGGCACTGAAGCTTTCTTT. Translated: CASSYSSNLGTEAFF.

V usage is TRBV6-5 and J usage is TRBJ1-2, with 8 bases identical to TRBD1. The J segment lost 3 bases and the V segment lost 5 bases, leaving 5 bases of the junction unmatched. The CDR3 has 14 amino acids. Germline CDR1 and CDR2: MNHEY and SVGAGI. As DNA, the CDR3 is TGTGCCAGCAGTACAGGACAGGGCTACTATGGCTACACCTTC. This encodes CASSTGQGYYGYTF.